Listed here are 3 T cell receptor beta chains from one sample, sequenced in a study of T cell responses to AZD1222 COVID-19 vaccine. Assay: immunoSEQ multiplex PCR; the TCRdb copy retains only in-frame clones and omits some. This table has 150,000 to 200,000 clones, about 87% appearing once. The source material was peripheral blood, sampled 28 days after the second dose of the MenACWY control vaccine. The receptors were sampled from an adult who received the MenACWY meningococcal vaccine as a control.

This clone was seen just once. The chain is built from TRBV11-3 and TRBJ2-2; D remains ambiguous. Germline assignment: CDR1 SGHNT and CDR2 YENEEA. V lost 0 bases, J lost 2 bases, and 13 bases lay in between. The CDR3 loop spans 17 amino acids. The CDR3, as DNA: TGTGCCAGCAGCTTAGAACTCCACAGATCTAACACCGGGGAGCTGTTTTTT. Protein: CASSLELHRSNTGELFF. Looking up the rest from reference TRBV11-3 and TRBJ2-2 gives the full variable domain: EAGVVQSPRYKIIEKKQPVAFWCNPISGHNTLYWYLQNLGQGPELLIRYENEEAVDDSQLPKDRFSAERLKGVDSTLKIQPAELGDSAVYLCASSLELHRSNTGELFFGEGSRLTVL.

The rearrangement links TRBV9 to TRBJ2-2; tentative D call: TRBD2 (6 bases). The CDR3 is 17 residues long. Germline CDR1 is SGDLS and CDR2 is YYNGEE. The V and J ends lost 0 bases and 6 bases respectively, with 18 bases between them. CDR3 sequence (DNA): TGTGCCAGCAGCGTAGGAAGGAGGGAAAGGTCCGCCGGGGAGCTGTTTTTT. Its translation is CASSVGRRERSAGELFF. The full variable domain, rest sourced from reference TRBV9 and TRBJ2-2, is DSGVTQTPKHLITATGQRVTLRCSPRSGDLSVYWYQQSLDQGLQFLIQYYNGEERAKGNILERFSAQQFPDLHSELNLSSLELGDSALYFCASSVGRRERSAGELFFGEGSRLTVL.

This clone was found a few times. The chain couples TRBV20-1 to TRBJ2-1; D not certain. The CDR3 runs to 11 residues. V lost 1 base to trimming and J lost 5 bases, with 3 bases between them. Germline V lookup: CDR1 DFQATT, CDR2 SNEGSKA (reference sequence). CDR3 in amino acids: CSARADNEQFF. The CDR3 DNA is TGCAGTGCTAGAGCCGACAATGAGCAGTTCTTC.